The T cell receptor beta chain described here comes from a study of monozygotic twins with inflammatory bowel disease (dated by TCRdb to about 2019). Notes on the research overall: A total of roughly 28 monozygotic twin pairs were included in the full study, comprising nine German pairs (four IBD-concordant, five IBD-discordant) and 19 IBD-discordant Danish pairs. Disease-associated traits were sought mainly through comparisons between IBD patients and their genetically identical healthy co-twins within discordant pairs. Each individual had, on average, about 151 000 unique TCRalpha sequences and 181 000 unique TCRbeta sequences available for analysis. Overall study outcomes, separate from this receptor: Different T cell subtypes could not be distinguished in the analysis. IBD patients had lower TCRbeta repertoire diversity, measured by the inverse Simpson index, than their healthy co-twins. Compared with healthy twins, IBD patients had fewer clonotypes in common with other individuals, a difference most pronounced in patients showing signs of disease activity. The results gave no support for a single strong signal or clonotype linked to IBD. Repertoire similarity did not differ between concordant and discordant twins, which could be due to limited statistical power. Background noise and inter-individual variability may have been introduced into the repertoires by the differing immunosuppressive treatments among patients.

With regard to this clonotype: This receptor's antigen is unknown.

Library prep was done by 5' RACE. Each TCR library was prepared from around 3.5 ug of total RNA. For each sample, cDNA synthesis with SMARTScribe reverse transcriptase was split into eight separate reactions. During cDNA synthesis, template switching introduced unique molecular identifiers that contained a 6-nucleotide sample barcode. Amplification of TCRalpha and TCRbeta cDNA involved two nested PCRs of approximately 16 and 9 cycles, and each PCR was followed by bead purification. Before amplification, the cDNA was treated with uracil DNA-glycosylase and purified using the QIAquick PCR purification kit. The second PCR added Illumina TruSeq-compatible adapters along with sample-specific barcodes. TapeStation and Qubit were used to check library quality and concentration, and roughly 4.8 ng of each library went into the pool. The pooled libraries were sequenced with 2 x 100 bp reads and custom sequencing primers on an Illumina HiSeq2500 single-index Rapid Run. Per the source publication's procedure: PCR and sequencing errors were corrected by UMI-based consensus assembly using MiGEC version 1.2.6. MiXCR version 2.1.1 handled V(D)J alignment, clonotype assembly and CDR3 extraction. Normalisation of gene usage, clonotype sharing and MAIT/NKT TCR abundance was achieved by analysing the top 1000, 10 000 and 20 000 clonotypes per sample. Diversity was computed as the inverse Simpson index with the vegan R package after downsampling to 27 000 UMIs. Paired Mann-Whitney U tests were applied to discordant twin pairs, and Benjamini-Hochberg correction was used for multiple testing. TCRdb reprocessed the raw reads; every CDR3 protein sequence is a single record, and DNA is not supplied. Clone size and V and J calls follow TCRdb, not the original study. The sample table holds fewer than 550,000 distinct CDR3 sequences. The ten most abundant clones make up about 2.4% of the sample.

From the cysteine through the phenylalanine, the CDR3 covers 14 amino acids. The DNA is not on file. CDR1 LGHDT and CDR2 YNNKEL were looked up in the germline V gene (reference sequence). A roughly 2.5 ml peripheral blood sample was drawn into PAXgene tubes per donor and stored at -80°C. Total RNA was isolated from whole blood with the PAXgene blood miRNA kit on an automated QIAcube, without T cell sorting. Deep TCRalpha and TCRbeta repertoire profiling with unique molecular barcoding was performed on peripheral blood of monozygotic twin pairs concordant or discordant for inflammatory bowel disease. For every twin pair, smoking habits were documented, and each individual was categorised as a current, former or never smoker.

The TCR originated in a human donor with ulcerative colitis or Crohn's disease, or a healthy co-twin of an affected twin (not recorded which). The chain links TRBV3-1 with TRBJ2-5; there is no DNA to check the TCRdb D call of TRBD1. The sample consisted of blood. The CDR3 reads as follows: CASSQESGMKTQYF.